One and the same sample provided the 10 T cell receptor beta chains below, sequenced in a study of blood T cell repertoires in COVID-19. Libraries were prepared by immunoSEQ multiplex PCR; TCRdb keeps only in-frame clonotypes and omits some of them. In the table there are a few hundred thousand clones, around 82% of which are singletons. Sequenced input: peripheral blood. These receptors all come from a woman aged 30 to 39 who had recovered from COVID-19.

The chain recombines TRBV27 with TRBJ2-3, with a weak D call TRBD2 (6 bases). V lost 5 bases and J 8 bases, leaving 11 bases between the germline ends. From germline, CDR1 is MNHEY and CDR2 SMNVEV (reference sequence). The CDR3 contains 12 residues. The CDR3 loop reads CASSAFGSTQYF. The CDR3 bases are TGTGCCAGCAGTGCCTTCGGGAGTACGCAGTATTTT.

V is TRBV11-2 and J is TRBJ1-1, with TRBD1 matching 7 bases. Germline CDR1 and CDR2: SGHAT and FQNNGV. V was pared by 9 bases and J by 5 bases, with 9 bases of the junction left unmatched. The CDR3 spans 13 residues. In DNA, the CDR3 is TGTGCCAGTGCAGGGGGGTTAGAGACTGAAGCTTTCTTT. Translation gives CASAGGLETEAFF.

The chain combines TRBV19 with TRBJ2-4; perhaps TRBD1 as D (8 bases). The germline CDR1 and CDR2 sequences are LNHDA and SQIVND (reference sequence). The CDR3 runs 13 residues. Trimming took 7 bases from V and 8 from J, leaving 15 bases between them. The CDR3 sequence: CASNRGEGDIQYF. The DNA of the CDR3 is TGTGCCAGTAACAGGGGGGAGGGGGACATTCAGTACTTC.

The chain links TRBV27 to TRBJ2-2; perhaps TRBD1 as D (6 bases). Trimming took 7 bases from V and 6 from J, leaving 21 bases between them. Germline lookup yields CDR1 MNHEY and CDR2 SMNVEV (reference sequence). CDR3 length: 16 residues. In DNA, the CDR3 is TGTGCCAGCACCGAATTGGGGGCATCGAGGGCCGGGGAGCTGTTTTTT. Amino acids: CASTELGASRAGELFF.

CDR3: CSVEEAQGIRDTQYF. The CDR3 coding sequence is TGCAGCGTTGAAGAGGCACAGGGGATCAGGGATACGCAGTATTTT. The rearrangement uses TRBV29-1 and TRBJ2-3; 7 positions agree with TRBD1. V trimming: 0 bases; J trimming: 6 bases; junction bases outside the gene matches: 9. CDR1 and CDR2 (germline): SQVTM, ANQGSEA. CDR3 size: 15 residues.

This clone was seen more than once but under ten times. This chain links TRBV7-9 with TRBJ1-2; TRBD1 agrees at 7 bases. CDR1 is SEHNR and CDR2 is FQNEAQ in the germline V gene (reference sequence). The CDR3 consists of 16 residues. The trim removed 1 base at V and 4 bases at J, leaving 9 bases unmatched. This CDR3 reads CASSLGGTETVYGYTF. CDR3 bases: TGTGCCAGCAGCTTAGGTGGGACAGAAACCGTCTATGGCTACACCTTC.

CDR3 sequence: CASSFAGQIYGYTF. CDR3 coding DNA: TGTGCCAGCAGCTTCGCGGGGCAAATCTATGGCTACACCTTC. The chain has TRBV28 and TRBJ1-2, with D tentatively TRBD1 (5 bases). In germline, CDR1 is MDHEN, CDR2 SYDVKM. V dropped 6 bases and J dropped 4 bases, with 15 bases sitting between them. The CDR3 runs 14 residues.

The chain uses TRBV24-1 and TRBJ2-1; weak D call: TRBD1 (5 bases). V lost 4 bases and J lost 7, with 16 bases in between. The CDR3 spans 15 residues. Germline CDR1 reads KGHDR; CDR2 reads SFDVKD. The CDR3: CATSDMLAGSNEQFF. In nucleotides, the CDR3 is TGTGCCACCAGTGACATGTTGGCAGGGTCGAATGAGCAGTTCTTC.

This clone is a singleton in its sample. The chain recombines TRBV29-1 with TRBJ2-7; 8 nucleotides line up with TRBD1. Germline CDR1 SQVTM, CDR2 ANQGSEA. V was clipped by 6 bases and J by 4 bases; unmatched bases: 8. The CDR3 length is 13 residues. The CDR3 DNA reads as TGCAGCGTCCAACGGACAGGGTCGTACGAGCAGTACTTC. It codes for CSVQRTGSYEQYF.

V gene TRBV10-3 combines with J gene TRBJ2-1, with 10 nucleotides matching TRBD2. Trimming took 6 bases from V and 2 from J; bases not matched to a gene: 10. The CDR3 totals 17 residues. Germline V gene sequence: CDR1 ENHRY, CDR2 SYGVKD. As DNA, the CDR3 is TGTGCCATCAGGGAAAGTAGCGGGGGGCGAACCTACAATGAGCAGTTCTTC. It yields the protein CAIRESSGGRTYNEQFF.